The clone carrying this T cell receptor beta chain is a singleton in its sample. Then a second PCR, running roughly 7 to 11 cycles, was carried out with a sample-barcoded 5' primer and a J-beta primer mix. MiXCR, applied by TCRdb to the 5' RACE reads, yields one record per CDR3 protein. The sample has approximately 800,000 distinct CDR3 sequences; around three fifths are singletons. The data stem from a study of blood T cells in healthy people across ages. CDR3 length: 13 amino acids. Trimming shortened V by 5 bases and J by 4 bases, and 11 bases separated the two germline ends. Germline assignment: CDR1 SEHNR and CDR2 FQNEAQ (reference sequence).

The source material was blood. This clonotype was obtained from a man aged 35 to 55 in good health. The chain couples TRBV7-9 to TRBJ1-2; D remains unclear. The CDR3, as DNA: TGTGCCAGCAGCGGCGGCCTGTTCTATGGCTACACCTTC. Protein product: CASSGGLFYGYTF.